This TCR beta chain was sequenced during a study of regulatory T cells in long-lasting Graves disease. Study-wide context: Antithyroid drugs had been taken under 3 months by newly diagnosed Graves' patients.

This clonotype was recorded many times. Arm-PCR of CDR3 regions with iRepertoire HTBI primers generated TCR beta libraries. MiXCR, run by TCRdb on the multiplex PCR reads, gives a single entry per CDR3 protein. The table lists 300,000 to 450,000 distinct CDR3 sequences, around 15% of them singletons. Time point reported: newly diagnosed GD, antithyroid drugs for less than 3 months. RNA isolated from PBMCs was used to make the TCR library. Sequencing used peripheral blood mononuclear cells (PBMCs), obtained at new diagnosis, from a patient treated with antithyroid drugs. The sequence was collected from a female donor with Graves disease.

The CDR3 reads CASSLGSTDSNQPQHF. CDR3 nucleotides: TGCGCCAGCAGCTTGGGTTCGACGGATAGCAATCAGCCCCAGCATTTT. This chain joins TRBV5-1 and TRBJ1-5, with no clear D. Germline loops: CDR1 SGHRS, CDR2 YFSETQ. V was trimmed by 0 bases and J by 0 bases, leaving 10 bases between them. The CDR3 is 16 amino acids.